This TCR beta chain was profiled in a study of T cells expressing NK-cell markers. Study results and caveats: Each of over 5 donors carried dominant NKG2C+ clonotypes accounting for roughly 1.0-7.5% of CD8+ T cells. The HCMV specificity of the expanded NKG2C+ T cell clones stayed unresolved.

Worth noting for this clonotype: Its antigen is not known.

Reprocessing the 5' RACE reads, TCRdb reports a single entry for every CDR3 protein and omits DNA. The sample includes about 150,000 distinct CDR3 sequences. Germline assignment: CDR1 KGHDR and CDR2 SFDVKD. The CDR3 covers 17 residues. J is TRBJ2-5 and V is TRBV24-1; TCRdb proposes TRBD2, but this gene call is untestable without DNA. The origin of this receptor is a woman aged 45-59 years in good health. What was sequenced was blood T cells: a sorted CD56 or NKG2C T cell subset, CD4+ or CD8+ T cells, or bulk PBMC T cells (not recorded which). The CDR3 loop is CATSEPRYGSGQETQYF.